This T cell receptor beta chain was observed in a study of T cells expressing NK-cell markers. Overall study context: Sorted CD3+CD56+NKG2C+, CD3+CD56+NKG2C- and CD3+CD56-NKG2C+ T cells provided the TCR beta repertoires. Overall study results and limits: In 5 to 7 donors, dominant CD3+CD56+NKG2C+ clones formed about 1.0-7.5% of CD8+ cells.

The germline V gene has CDR1 DFQATT and CDR2 SNEGSKA (reference sequence). This CDR3 has 12 amino acids. TCRdb reworked the 5' RACE reads into one entry per CDR3 protein, no DNA. The table for this sample gives a few hundred thousand distinct CDR3 sequences. About this clonotype itself: Its antigen is currently unknown.

This receptor was identified in a man aged 18 to 29 in good health. The rearrangement links TRBV20-1 to TRBJ2-2; the TCRdb call, TRBD1, lacks DNA for checking. What was sequenced was blood T cells: a sorted CD56 or NKG2C T cell subset, CD4+ or CD8+ T cells, or bulk PBMC T cells (not recorded which). CDR3 region: CSAPTGTGELFF.